This T cell receptor beta chain was retrieved from a study of blood T cell repertoires in COVID-19. Whole-study context: Sites across the United States, Italy and Spain contributed samples from acute and convalescent COVID-19. PBMCs, B-cell-depleted T cells, or T cells were the source of the cDNA or gDNA that made up the material.

Original handling: Counts of nucleated cells, estimated from reference gene primer amplification, were obtained. Generated by immunoSEQ multiplex PCR, the TCRdb table keeps only in-frame clones and is missing some. That table gives V, J and clone size, and the DNA gave D and trimming. The table has some 150,000 clones, 81% seen once. J lost 3 bases, V lost 3 bases, and 1 base had no gene match. The CDR3 is 15 residues long. Germline V gene lookup returns CDR1 KGHSH and CDR2 LQKENI. This clonotype was obtained from a woman between 55 and 75 years old with active or convalescent COVID-19. The rearrangement uses TRBV18 and TRBJ2-2; 10 bases are shared with TRBD1. What was sequenced was peripheral blood. The CDR3 spells CASSPTGGDTGELFF. The CDR3 DNA reads as TGTGCCAGCTCACCGACAGGGGGCGACACCGGGGAGCTGTTTTTT.